The 23 T cell receptor beta chains reported below all come from one sample, sequenced in a study of shared clonotypes between healthy human individuals. TCRdb keeps only in-frame clones here, not all; method: immunoSEQ multiplex PCR. The sample has nearly 1 million clones; about three quarters are singletons. Sequencing was carried out using memory CD4+ T cells sorted from blood. Sample subset: CD45RA-negative fraction. The receptors were sampled from a man in his late teens or twenties in good health.

The CDR3 nucleotides read TGTGCCAGCAGGCCTACTCCAAGCTCCTACGAGCAGTACTTC. Protein sequence: CASRPTPSSYEQYF. The chain is built from TRBV6-5 and TRBJ2-7; D ambiguous. Germline CDR1 reads MNHEY; CDR2 reads SVGAGI. Deletions cut 6 bases from V and 0 bases from J, with 12 bases between. The CDR3 is made up of 14 amino acids.

This clone has just a few counts. V usage is TRBV6-1 and J usage is TRBJ1-1; D is ambiguous. The CDR3 has 13 amino acids. Between the trimmed V and J ends, which lost 7 bases and 10 bases, there was a span of 19 bases. Germline CDR1 reads MNHNS; CDR2 reads SASEGT. CDR3 nucleotides: TGTGCCAGCATTTTTAAATGGGGAGGGAGAGCTTTCTTT. This codes for CASIFKWGGRAFF.

This clone was counted a few times. The J gene is TRBJ1-5, the V gene TRBV19, with 11 bases that match TRBD1. V shed 10 bases and J 7 bases; nucleotides not matched to a gene: 6. CDR1 LNHDA and CDR2 SQIVND come from the germline V gene (reference sequence). The CDR3 covers 13 residues. In DNA form, the CDR3 reads TGTGCCATCGGGACAGGGGGACACCAGCCCCAGCATTTT. Translated: CAIGTGGHQPQHF.

This clone was detected only once. The gene calls are TRBV27 and TRBJ2-1; D is perhaps TRBD2 (6 bases). The CDR3 is 17 residues long. The V end was cut by 1 base, the J end by 0 bases, with 13 bases between. Germline CDR1 and CDR2: MNHEY and SMNVEV (reference sequence). CDR3 amino acids: CASSLLGGWGSYNEQFF. The CDR3 bases are TGTGCCAGCAGTTTATTGGGGGGTTGGGGCTCCTACAATGAGCAGTTCTTC.

The CDR3 nucleotides read TGTGCCAGCAGCCGAGGGGGCGTGGGGGACAATGAGCAGTTCTTC. It is translated as CASSRGGVGDNEQFF. The V call is TRBV9, the J call TRBJ2-1; 7 bases are a match to TRBD1. The CDR3 is 15 residues long. Germline V gene sequence: CDR1 SGDLS, CDR2 YYNGEE. V lost 4 bases and J lost 5; bases outside the gene matches: 9. The full variable domain, with the rest looked up from reference TRBV9 and TRBJ2-1, is DSGVTQTPKHLITATGQRVTLRCSPRSGDLSVYWYQQSLDQGLQFLIQYYNGEERAKGNILERFSAQQFPDLHSELNLSSLELGDSALYFCASSRGGVGDNEQFFGPGTRLTVL.

This chain joins TRBV5-4 and TRBJ1-3; 9 bases line up with TRBD1. V gave up 4 bases and J gave up 2 bases; unmatched junction bases: 10. Per the germline V gene, CDR1 is SGHNT and CDR2 is YYREEE (reference sequence). CDR3 length: 17 amino acids. The CDR3 sequence: CASSRGGQGNAGNTIYF. The CDR3 region has the DNA TGTGCCAGCAGCAGGGGGGGACAGGGAAACGCTGGAAACACCATATATTTT. The entire variable domain, with the rest obtained from reference TRBV5-4 and TRBJ1-3, is as follows: ETGVTQSPTHLIKTRGQQVTLRCSSQSGHNTVSWYQQALGQGPQFIFQYYREEENGRGNFPPRFSGLQFPNYSSELNVNALELDDSALYLCASSRGGQGNAGNTIYFGEGSWLTVV.

As concerns this clone: In the same sample, other DNA sequences code for this CDR3. The chain couples TRBV5-1 to TRBJ2-5; 16 nucleotides line up with TRBD2. CDR3 length: 18 residues. Trimming at V came to 3 bases and at J to 1 base, leaving 6 bases not matched to a gene. Germline V lookup: CDR1 SGHRS, CDR2 YFSETQ. CDR3 loop: CASSWGTSGRASQETQYF. CDR3 DNA sequence: TGCGCCAGCAGCTGGGGGACTAGCGGGAGGGCCTCCCAAGAGACCCAGTACTTC.

CDR3 sequence reads: CASSLGASNYGYTF. As DNA, the CDR3 is TGTGCCAGCAGCTTAGGGGCATCTAACTATGGCTACACCTTC. The chain is built from TRBV7-2 and TRBJ1-2; D remains ambiguous. Trimming took off 1 base at V and 0 bases at J, with 6 bases between the two ends. Germline CDR1 SGHTA, CDR2 FQGNSA. The CDR3 runs 14 residues.

Note on this clone: Other DNA sequences of this sample code for an identical CDR3. The chain carries TRBV9 and TRBJ2-3; the match to TRBD2 covers 10 bases. This CDR3 contains 16 residues. Germline loops: CDR1 SGDLS, CDR2 YYNGEE. The V segment lost 0 bases and the J segment 2 bases; nucleotides outside the gene matches: 3. CDR3 loop: CASSVGLAGVTDTQYF. CDR3 sequence (DNA): TGTGCCAGCAGCGTAGGTCTAGCGGGGGTCACAGATACGCAGTATTTT. Full variable domain (missing parts from reference TRBV9 and TRBJ2-3): DSGVTQTPKHLITATGQRVTLRCSPRSGDLSVYWYQQSLDQGLQFLIQYYNGEERAKGNILERFSAQQFPDLHSELNLSSLELGDSALYFCASSVGLAGVTDTQYFGPGTRLTVL.

This clone was found once. The genes are TRBV28 and TRBJ1-5; 7 bases are shared with TRBD1. Per the germline V gene, CDR1 is MDHEN and CDR2 is SYDVKM. The CDR3 sequence is 16 residues long. With V trimmed by 8 bases and J by 0 bases, 10 bases remained unmatched. The CDR3 reads CASRLLGQLSNQPQHF. DNA for the CDR3: TGTGCCAGCCGACTTCTGGGACAGCTTAGCAATCAGCCCCAGCATTTT.

The rearrangement links TRBV6-5 to TRBJ1-2; D ambiguous. Between the trimmed V and J ends, which lost 8 bases and 1 base, there was a span of 14 bases. CDR3 length: 14 residues. Germline V gene sequence: CDR1 MNHEY, CDR2 SVGAGI. The CDR3 is CASGRSRHNYGYTF. Here the CDR3 DNA reads TGTGCCAGCGGAAGGTCCCGGCATAACTATGGCTACACCTTC.

This chain links TRBV27 with TRBJ2-3, with 7 bases that match TRBD2. V dropped 0 bases and J dropped 14; count of bases not matched to a gene: 8. The CDR3 length is 13 residues. Looked up from germline, CDR1 is MNHEY and CDR2 is SMNVEV (reference sequence). CDR3 in amino acids: CASSLSGSGTGYF. Written as DNA, the CDR3 is TGTGCCAGCAGTTTATCGGGCAGCGGGACTGGGTATTTT.

This clone showed up just once. The V call is TRBV10-3, the J call TRBJ2-7; 9 bases are a match to TRBD2. CDR1 and CDR2 (germline): ENHRY, SYGVKD. The CDR3 extends over 14 amino acids. V was clipped by 6 bases and J by 4 bases; unmatched bases: 7. CDR3 bases: TGTGCCATCAGAGGGTCCGCGGGGGGGTACGAGCAGTACTTC. Translation: CAIRGSAGGYEQYF.

The V and J genes are TRBV2 and TRBJ1-6; 8 bases match TRBD1. J was trimmed by 7 bases and V by 9 bases; bases with no gene match: 11. The CDR3 sequence is 15 residues long. Germline assignment: CDR1 SNHLY and CDR2 FYNNEI. DNA of the CDR3: TGTGCCAGTGCTCAGGGGGCGAGCGCGAATTCACCCCTCCACTTT. Its translation is CASAQGASANSPLHF.

This chain uses TRBV6-1 with TRBJ2-3; 8 bases match TRBD1. CDR1 MNHNS and CDR2 SASEGT come from the germline V gene. V was pared by 6 bases and J by 4 bases, with 6 bases of the junction left unmatched. The CDR3 is made up of 14 amino acids. Written as DNA, the CDR3 is TGTGCCAGCAGGGTCCAGGGGGCGGCAGATACGCAGTATTTT. Its protein is CASRVQGAADTQYF.

The chain combines TRBV18 with TRBJ1-3; no reliable D call. V lost 0 bases to trimming and J lost 0 bases, with 12 bases between them. Germline V gene lookup returns CDR1 KGHSH and CDR2 LQKENI. The CDR3 extends over 17 amino acids. CDR3 residues: CASSPPGLTNSGNTIYF. For the CDR3, the DNA is TGTGCCAGCTCACCACCGGGCTTAACGAACTCTGGAAACACCATATATTTT.

V usage is TRBV19 and J usage is TRBJ2-1, with TRBD2 matching over 10 bases. CDR3 length equals 16 residues. With 8 bases clipped from V and 1 base from J, the junction kept 8 bases outside the gene matches. Per the germline V gene, CDR1 is LNHDA and CDR2 is SQIVND (reference sequence). CDR3: CASGTLSGRSYNEQFF. In DNA form, the CDR3 reads TGTGCCAGTGGCACACTTAGCGGGAGGTCCTACAATGAGCAGTTCTTC.

The gene calls are TRBV10-1 and TRBJ1-1; no clear D gene. The V and J ends lost 4 bases and 4 bases respectively, with 7 bases between them. Germline-derived CDR1 and CDR2 are WNHNN and SYGVQD (reference sequence). The CDR3 runs to 12 residues. The CDR3, as DNA: TGCGCCAGCAGTGGTTCTCGCACTGAAGCTTTCTTT. The encoded protein is CASSGSRTEAFF.

The V call is TRBV28, the J call TRBJ2-1, with 7 bases that match TRBD1. V gave up 3 bases and J gave up 4 bases; unmatched junction bases: 0. The CDR3 sequence is 13 residues long. Germline CDR1 MDHEN, CDR2 SYDVKM. This CDR3 is CASSLDRYNEQFF. As DNA, the CDR3 is TGTGCCAGCAGTTTGGACAGGTACAATGAGCAGTTCTTC.

Only a few counts were recorded for this clone. The chain recombines TRBV7-2 with TRBJ2-1; D is ambiguous. The CDR3 spans 16 residues. V lost 5 bases, J lost 4 bases, and 18 bases lay in between. The germline CDR1 and CDR2 sequences are SGHTA and FQGNSA. The CDR3 coding sequence is TGTGCCAGCAGCCATTGGACCACGGTGGGTTACAATGAGCAGTTCTTC. Translation: CASSHWTTVGYNEQFF.

The chain links TRBV27 to TRBJ2-5; weak D call: TRBD1 (5 bases). Germline V gives CDR1 MNHEY, CDR2 SMNVEV (reference sequence). This CDR3 has 14 amino acids. V lost 5 bases, J lost 0 bases, and 10 bases lay in between. CDR3 nucleotide sequence: TGTGCCAGCAGTCTACGACAGAACCAAGAGACCCAGTACTTC. This translates into CASSLRQNQETQYF.

The gene calls are TRBV14 and TRBJ1-2, with TRBD1 as a possible D gene (6 bases). The ends were cut back, 0 bases at V and 5 bases at J, with 13 bases in the middle. The germline gives CDR1 SGHDN, CDR2 FVKESK. The CDR3 runs 15 residues. CDR3 bases: TGTGCCAGCAGCCAAGATCGGGGGGCCATATATGGCTACACCTTC. Protein product: CASSQDRGAIYGYTF. Full variable domain (missing parts from reference TRBV14 and TRBJ1-2): EAGVTQFPSHSVIEKGQTVTLRCDPISGHDNLYWYRRVMGKEIKFLLHFVKESKQDESGMPNNRFLAERTGGTYSTLKVQPAELEDSGVYFCASSQDRGAIYGYTFGSGTRLTVV.

V usage is TRBV7-9 and J usage is TRBJ2-7; either TRBD1 or TRBD2 may fit D (5 bases each). The germline V gene encodes CDR1 SEHNR and CDR2 FQNEAQ (reference sequence). V lost 1 base and J lost 3, with 7 bases in between. This CDR3 spans 13 amino acids. CDR3 amino acids: CASSLGGGYEQYF. CDR3 coding DNA: TGTGCCAGCAGCTTAGGTGGGGGCTACGAGCAGTACTTC.